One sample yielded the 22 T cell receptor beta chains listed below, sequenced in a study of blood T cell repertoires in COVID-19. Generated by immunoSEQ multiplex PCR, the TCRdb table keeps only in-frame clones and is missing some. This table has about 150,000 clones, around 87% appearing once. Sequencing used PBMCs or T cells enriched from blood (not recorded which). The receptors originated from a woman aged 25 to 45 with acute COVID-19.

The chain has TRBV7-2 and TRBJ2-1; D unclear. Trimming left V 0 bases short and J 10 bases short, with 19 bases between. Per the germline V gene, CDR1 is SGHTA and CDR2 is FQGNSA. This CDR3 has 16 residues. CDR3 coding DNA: TGTGCCAGCAGCTTAGCGTTTGAGGTTAGGAGTATGGAGCAGTTCTTC. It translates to CASSLAFEVRSMEQFF.

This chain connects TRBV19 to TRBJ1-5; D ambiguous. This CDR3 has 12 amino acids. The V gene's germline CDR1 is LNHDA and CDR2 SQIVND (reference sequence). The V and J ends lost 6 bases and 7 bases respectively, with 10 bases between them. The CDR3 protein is CASSPAAQPQHF. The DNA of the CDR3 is TGTGCCAGTAGCCCAGCGGCGCAGCCCCAGCATTTT.

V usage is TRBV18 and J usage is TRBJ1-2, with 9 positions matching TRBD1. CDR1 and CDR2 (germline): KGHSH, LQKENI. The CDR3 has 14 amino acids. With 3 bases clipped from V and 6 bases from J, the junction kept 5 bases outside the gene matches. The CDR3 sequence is CASSPGTGPNGYTF. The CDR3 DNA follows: TGTGCCAGCTCACCTGGGACAGGGCCAAATGGCTACACCTTC.

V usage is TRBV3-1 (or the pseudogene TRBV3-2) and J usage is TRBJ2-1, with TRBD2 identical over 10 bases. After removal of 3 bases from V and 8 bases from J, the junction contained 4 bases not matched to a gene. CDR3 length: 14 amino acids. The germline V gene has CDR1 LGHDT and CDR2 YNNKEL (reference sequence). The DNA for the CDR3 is TGTGCCAGCAGCCAGGGGACTAGCGAGCATGAGCAGTTCTTC. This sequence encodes CASSQGTSEHEQFF.

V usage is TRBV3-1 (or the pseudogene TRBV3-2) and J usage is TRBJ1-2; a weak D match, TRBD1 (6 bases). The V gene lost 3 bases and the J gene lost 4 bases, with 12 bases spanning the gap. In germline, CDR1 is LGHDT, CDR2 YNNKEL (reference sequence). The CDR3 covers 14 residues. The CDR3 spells CASSQGGPGYGYTF. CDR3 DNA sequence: TGTGCCAGCAGCCAGGGGGGGCCGGGCTATGGCTACACCTTC.

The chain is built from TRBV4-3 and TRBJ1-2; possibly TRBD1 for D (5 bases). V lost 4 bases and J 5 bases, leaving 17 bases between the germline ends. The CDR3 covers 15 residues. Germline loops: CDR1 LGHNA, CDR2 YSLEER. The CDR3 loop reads CASSPLGGGIYGYTF. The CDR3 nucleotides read TGCGCCAGCAGCCCCCTCGGCGGGGGGATTTATGGCTACACCTTC.

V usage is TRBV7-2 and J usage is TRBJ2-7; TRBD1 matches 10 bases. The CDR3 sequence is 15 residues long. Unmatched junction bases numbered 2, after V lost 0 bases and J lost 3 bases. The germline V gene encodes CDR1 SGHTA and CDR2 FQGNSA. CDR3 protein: CASSLARTGGYEQYF. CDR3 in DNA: TGTGCCAGCAGCTTAGCCCGGACAGGGGGCTACGAGCAGTACTTC.

The CDR3 DNA is TGTGCCAGCAGGCCGCAAAGGCAGGTCTCCCCCGAGCAGTACTTC. This encodes CASRPQRQVSPEQYF. The rearrangement uses TRBV2 and TRBJ2-7; D uncertain. Germline V gives CDR1 SNHLY, CDR2 FYNNEI. This CDR3 has 15 residues. V gave up 6 bases and J gave up 6 bases, with 21 bases separating them.

CDR3 in DNA: TGTGCCATCGGAAGGGGCCTGGGTAATGAAAAACTGTTTTTT. This translates into CAIGRGLGNEKLFF. The rearrangement links TRBV10-3 to TRBJ1-4, with D maybe TRBD1 (5 bases). This CDR3 is 14 amino acids long. Looked up from germline, CDR1 is ENHRY and CDR2 is SYGVKD. V lost 8 bases, J lost 4 bases, and 14 bases lay in between.

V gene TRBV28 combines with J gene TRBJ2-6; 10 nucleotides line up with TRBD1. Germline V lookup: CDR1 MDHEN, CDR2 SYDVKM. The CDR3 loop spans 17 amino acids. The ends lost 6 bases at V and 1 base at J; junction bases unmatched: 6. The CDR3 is CASSSGQGMSGANVLTF. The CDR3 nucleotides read TGTGCCAGCAGCTCGGGACAGGGGATGTCTGGGGCCAACGTCCTGACTTTC.

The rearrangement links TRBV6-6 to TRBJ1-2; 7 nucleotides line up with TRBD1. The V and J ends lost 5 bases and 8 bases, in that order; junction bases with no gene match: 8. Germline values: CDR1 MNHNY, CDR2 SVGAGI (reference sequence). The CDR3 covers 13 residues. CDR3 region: CASSGDRVGGYTF. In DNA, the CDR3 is TGTGCCAGCAGTGGAGACAGGGTGGGAGGCTACACCTTC.

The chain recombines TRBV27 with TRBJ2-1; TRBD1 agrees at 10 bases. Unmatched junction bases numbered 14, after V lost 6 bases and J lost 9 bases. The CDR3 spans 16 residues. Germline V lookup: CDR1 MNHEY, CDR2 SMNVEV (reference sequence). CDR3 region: CASRLTTTGGHLEQFF. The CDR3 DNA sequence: TGTGCCAGCAGGCTCACTACGACAGGGGGCCACCTTGAGCAGTTCTTC.

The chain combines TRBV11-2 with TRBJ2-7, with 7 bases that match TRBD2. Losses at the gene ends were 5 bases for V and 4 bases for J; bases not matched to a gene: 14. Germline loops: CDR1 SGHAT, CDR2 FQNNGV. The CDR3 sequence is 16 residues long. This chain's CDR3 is CASSHPRGRAPYEQYF. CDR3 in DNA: TGTGCCAGCAGCCACCCTCGAGGGAGGGCCCCTTACGAGCAGTACTTC.

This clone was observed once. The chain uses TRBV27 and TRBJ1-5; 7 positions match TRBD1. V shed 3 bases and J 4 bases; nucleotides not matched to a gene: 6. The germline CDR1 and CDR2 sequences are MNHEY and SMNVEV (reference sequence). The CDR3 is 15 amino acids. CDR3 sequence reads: CASSLTGSTNQPQHF. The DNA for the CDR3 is TGTGCCAGCAGTTTGACAGGGTCTACAAATCAGCCCCAGCATTTT.

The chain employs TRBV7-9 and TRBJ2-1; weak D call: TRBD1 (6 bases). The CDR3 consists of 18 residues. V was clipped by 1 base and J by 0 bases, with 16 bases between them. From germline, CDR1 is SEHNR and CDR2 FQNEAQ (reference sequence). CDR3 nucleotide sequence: TGTGCCAGCAGCTTAGGGGGGTTCACAGGGAGCTCCTACAATGAGCAGTTCTTC. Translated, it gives CASSLGGFTGSSYNEQFF. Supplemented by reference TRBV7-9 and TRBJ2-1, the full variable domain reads DTGVSQNPRHKITKRGQNVTFRCDPISEHNRLYWYRQTLGQGPEFLTYFQNEAQLEKSRLLSDRFSAERPKGSFSTLEIQRTEQGDSAMYLCASSLGGFTGSSYNEQFFGPGTRLTVL.

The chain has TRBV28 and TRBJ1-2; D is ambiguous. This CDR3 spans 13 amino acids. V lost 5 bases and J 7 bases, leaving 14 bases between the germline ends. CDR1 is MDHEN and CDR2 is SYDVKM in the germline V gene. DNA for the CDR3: TGTGCCAGCAGTACTAAGGCGAGAAGTGGCTACACCTTC. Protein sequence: CASSTKARSGYTF.

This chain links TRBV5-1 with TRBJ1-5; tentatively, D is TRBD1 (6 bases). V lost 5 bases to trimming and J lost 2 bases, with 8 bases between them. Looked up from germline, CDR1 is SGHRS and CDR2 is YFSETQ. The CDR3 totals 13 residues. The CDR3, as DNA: TGCGCCAGCAGAGAGGGGGGCAATCAGCCCCAGCATTTT. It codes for CASREGGNQPQHF.

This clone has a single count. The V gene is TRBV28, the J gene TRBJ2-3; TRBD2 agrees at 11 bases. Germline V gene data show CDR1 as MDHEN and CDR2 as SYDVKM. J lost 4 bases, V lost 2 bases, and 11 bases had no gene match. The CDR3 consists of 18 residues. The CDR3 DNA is TGTGCCAGCAGTTTAATCGGCTTAGCGGGAGGGAGTGCAGATACGCAGTATTTT. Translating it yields CASSLIGLAGGSADTQYF.

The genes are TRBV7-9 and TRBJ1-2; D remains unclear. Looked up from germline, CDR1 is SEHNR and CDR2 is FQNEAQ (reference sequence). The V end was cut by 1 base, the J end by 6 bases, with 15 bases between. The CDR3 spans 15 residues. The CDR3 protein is CASSLDRSGSDGYTF. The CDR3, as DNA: TGTGCCAGCAGCTTAGATCGTTCAGGATCTGATGGCTACACCTTC.

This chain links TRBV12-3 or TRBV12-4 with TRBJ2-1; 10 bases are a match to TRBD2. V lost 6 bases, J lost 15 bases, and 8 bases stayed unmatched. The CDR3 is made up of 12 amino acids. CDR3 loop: CASSSSSGSMFF. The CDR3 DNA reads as TGTGCCAGCAGCTCCTCTAGCGGGAGTATGTTCTTC.

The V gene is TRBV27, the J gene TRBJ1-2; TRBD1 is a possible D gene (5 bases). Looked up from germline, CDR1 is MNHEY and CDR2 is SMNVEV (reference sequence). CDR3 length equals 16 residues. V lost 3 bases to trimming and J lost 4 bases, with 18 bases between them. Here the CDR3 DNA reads TGTGCCAGCAGTTTCTCAGGGTCGGGTGGTAGCTATGGCTACACCTTC. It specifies CASSFSGSGGSYGYTF.

The CDR3 DNA is TGCAGCGTTGGGACATTCCAAGAGACCCAGTACTTC. Translated, it gives CSVGTFQETQYF. The chain employs TRBV29-1 and TRBJ2-5, with a possible D match to TRBD1 (5 bases). The CDR3 sequence is 12 residues long. The V end was cut by 4 bases, the J end by 1 base, with 7 bases between. CDR1 SQVTM and CDR2 ANQGSEA come from the germline V gene.